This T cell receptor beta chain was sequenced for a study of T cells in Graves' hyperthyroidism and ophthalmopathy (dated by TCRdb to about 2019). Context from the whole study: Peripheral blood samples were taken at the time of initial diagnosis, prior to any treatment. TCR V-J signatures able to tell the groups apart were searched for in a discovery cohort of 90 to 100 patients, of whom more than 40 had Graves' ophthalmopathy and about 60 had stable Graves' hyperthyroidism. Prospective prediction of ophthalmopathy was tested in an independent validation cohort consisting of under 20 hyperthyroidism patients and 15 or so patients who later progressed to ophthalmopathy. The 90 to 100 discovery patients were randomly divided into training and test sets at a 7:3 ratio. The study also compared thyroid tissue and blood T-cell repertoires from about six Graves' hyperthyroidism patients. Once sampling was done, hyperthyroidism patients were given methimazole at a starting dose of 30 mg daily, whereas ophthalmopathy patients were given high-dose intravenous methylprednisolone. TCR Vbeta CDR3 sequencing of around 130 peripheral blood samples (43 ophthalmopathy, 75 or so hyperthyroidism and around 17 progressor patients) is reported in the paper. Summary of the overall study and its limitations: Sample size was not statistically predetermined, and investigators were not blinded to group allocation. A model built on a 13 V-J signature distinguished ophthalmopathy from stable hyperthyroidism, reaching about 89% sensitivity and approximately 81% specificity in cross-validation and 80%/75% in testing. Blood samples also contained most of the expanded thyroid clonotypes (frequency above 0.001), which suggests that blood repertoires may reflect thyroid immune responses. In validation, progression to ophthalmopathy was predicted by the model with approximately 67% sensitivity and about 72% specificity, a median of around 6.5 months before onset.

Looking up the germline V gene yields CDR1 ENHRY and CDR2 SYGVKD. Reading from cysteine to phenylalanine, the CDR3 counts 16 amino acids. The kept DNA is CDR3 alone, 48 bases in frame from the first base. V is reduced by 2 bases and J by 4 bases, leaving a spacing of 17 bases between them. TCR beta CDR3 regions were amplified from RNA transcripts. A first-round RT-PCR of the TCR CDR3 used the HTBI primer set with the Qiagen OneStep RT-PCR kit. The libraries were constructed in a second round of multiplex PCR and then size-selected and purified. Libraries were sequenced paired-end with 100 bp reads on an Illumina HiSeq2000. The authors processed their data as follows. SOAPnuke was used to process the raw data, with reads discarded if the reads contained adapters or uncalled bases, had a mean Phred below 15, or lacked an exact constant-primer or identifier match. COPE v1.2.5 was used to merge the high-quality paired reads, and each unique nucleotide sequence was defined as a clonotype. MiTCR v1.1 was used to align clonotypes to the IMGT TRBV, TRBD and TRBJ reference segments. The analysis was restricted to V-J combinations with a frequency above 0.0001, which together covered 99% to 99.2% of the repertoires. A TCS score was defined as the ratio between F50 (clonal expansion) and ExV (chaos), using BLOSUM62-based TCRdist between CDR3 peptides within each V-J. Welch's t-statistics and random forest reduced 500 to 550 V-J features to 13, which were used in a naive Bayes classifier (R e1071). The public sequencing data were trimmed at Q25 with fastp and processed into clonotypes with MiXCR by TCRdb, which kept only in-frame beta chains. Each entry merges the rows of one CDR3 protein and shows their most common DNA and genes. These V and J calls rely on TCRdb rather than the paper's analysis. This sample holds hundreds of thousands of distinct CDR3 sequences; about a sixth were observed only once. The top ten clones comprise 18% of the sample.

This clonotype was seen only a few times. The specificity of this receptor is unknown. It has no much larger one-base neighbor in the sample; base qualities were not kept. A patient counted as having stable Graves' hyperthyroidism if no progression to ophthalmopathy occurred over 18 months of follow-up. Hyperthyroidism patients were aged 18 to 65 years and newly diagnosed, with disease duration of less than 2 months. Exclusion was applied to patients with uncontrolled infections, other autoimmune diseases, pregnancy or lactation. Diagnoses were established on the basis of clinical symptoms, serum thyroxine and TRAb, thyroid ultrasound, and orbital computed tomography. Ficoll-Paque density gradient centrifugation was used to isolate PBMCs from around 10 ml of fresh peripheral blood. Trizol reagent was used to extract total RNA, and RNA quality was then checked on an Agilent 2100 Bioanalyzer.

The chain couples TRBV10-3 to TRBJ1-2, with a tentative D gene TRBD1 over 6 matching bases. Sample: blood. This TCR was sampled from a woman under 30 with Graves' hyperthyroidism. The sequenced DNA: TGTGCCATCAGTGAGGATTTACAGGGCCCCCTCTATGGCTACACCTTC. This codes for CAISEDLQGPLYGYTF.